The TCR beta chain described here comes from a study of T cell clonotyping in hematopoietic cell transplantation (dated by TCRdb to 2020 to 2023). Context from the whole study: The study collected 120 to 150 blood samples from some 35 consecutive transplant recipients and their related donors. Patients were recruited between late 2015 and January 2017 and followed until late 2020 or death. Summary of the overall study and its limitations: Only a small fraction of recipient repertoires overlapped donor repertoires, with over 95% appearing de novo at the given depth. The sample size was limited, and because cells were not sorted, the contributions of CD4 and CD8 repertoires could not be separated. Donor and pretransplant recipient Inverse Simpson Index values predicted broader posttransplant TCR repertoire diversity. A decrease in recipient TCR diversity was observed after transplant, and a progressive increase in pathologically expanded clonotypes was seen from day 30 to day 180.

The immunoSEQ assay, a bias-controlled multiplex PCR using V- and J-specific primers, was used to amplify TCR beta CDR3 regions from genomic DNA. A second PCR step added a proprietary barcode and Illumina adapter sequences to the CDR3 amplicons. An Illumina MiSeq instrument was used to sequence the CDR3 libraries. The paper's data handling went like this. Export and quality control were done with immunoSEQ Analyzer 3.0, while downstream analyses used R Bioconductor and Immunarch. Repertoire metrics were calculated using only productive rearrangements within the normalized downsampled data set. In the normalized cohort, a clonotype counted as pathologically expanded if the clonotype was larger than 5 templates. The Inverse Simpson Index served as the measure of repertoire diversity. CMV-specificity analyses were carried out on the non-normalized data set to capture all clonotypes. TCRdb limited this immuneACCESS table to in-frame rearrangements with V and J called. A share of clones is missing; checked studies link under half to unresolved V genes, and the rest is unexplained. That table supplies the V and J calls and clone size; D and trimming were determined from the DNA. In this sample the table shows over 25,000 clones, 80% to 95% of which occur a single time. Together, the top ten hold around a tenth of the sample.

With regard to this clone: What antigen it recognizes has not been identified. Base quality data are lacking; no much larger clone is found one base away.

The germline V gene gives CDR1 as SGHRS and CDR2 as YFSETQ. Trimming at the junction amounts to 7 bases on V and 2 bases on J, and the germline ends lie 17 bases apart. The CDR3 holds 15 amino acids from the cysteine to the phenylalanine. The CDR3 DNA has 45 bases and is translated from base 1. The intended sense of this specimen's time point label: 100 days after allo-HCT. Blood samples were obtained from recipients approximately 28 days before transplant and at days 30, 100 and 180 after transplant. Using Nuclei Lysis Solution, genomic DNA was extracted from unfractionated peripheral blood mononuclear cells that were either fresh or cryopreserved.

Recombination joined TRBV5-1 with TRBJ2-3; the D gene assignment is perhaps TRBD1 or TRBD2, with each matching 5 bases. Sequenced here: PBMCs, sampled 100 days after allogeneic stem cell transplant. The TCR originated in a female patient aged 45-65 years who had an allogeneic stem cell transplant from a related donor, so the T cells may come from the graft donor. Some clones in this sample may be carry-over from other donors' samples. The nucleotides are TGCGCCAGCGGGGGTTCAGGGTATTTCACAGATACGCAGTATTTT. This encodes CASGGSGYFTDTQYF.